This T cell receptor beta chain is from a study of cytomegalovirus exposure and HLA in healthy donors. General study results and limits: The classifier reportedly diagnosed cytomegalovirus status with high sensitivity and specificity. Judged likely to be a sequencing artifact was a cluster of highly shared sequence variants.

Donors likely had unrecorded immune exposures despite being nominally healthy when sampled. The PCR was carried out with 60 Vbeta primers and 13 Jbeta primers. The data were produced by immunoSEQ multiplex PCR, yet TCRdb's version contains in-frame clones alone and is incomplete. The data hold approximately 280,000 clones, with 86% observed a single time. Comments on this clone: Its antigen is not identified.

Losses at the gene ends were 4 bases for V and 3 bases for J; bases not matched to a gene: 8. Germline V gives CDR1 SGHRS, CDR2 YFSETQ. The CDR3 runs to 15 residues. The genes are TRBV5-1 and TRBJ2-3; 7 nucleotides agree with TRBD1. The specimen was PBMCs. The TCR comes from a man aged 35-49 years in good health and CMV-seropositive. The CDR3: CASSNLDRVTDTQYF. CDR3 sequence (DNA): TGCGCCAGCAGCAACCTCGACAGGGTGACAGATACGCAGTATTTT.